The rows below give T cell receptor beta chains drawn from one sample of a study of blood T cell repertoires in COVID-19. Sequenced by immunoSEQ multiplex PCR; TCRdb stores in-frame clones only, minus some. The table lists approximately 240,000 clones, about 80% of them singletons. Sequencing used peripheral blood. These TCRs come from a woman aged 25 to 39 who had recovered from COVID-19. The CDR3 runs from the conserved cysteine through the conserved F or W. D genes are given only for firm matches. Where a row states a size, it is once, few, many or the class of an expanded clone; other rows omit it.

d_call cdr3_length clone_size j_call v_call cdr3_aa cdr3_nt
TRBD2 16 NA TRBJ2-5 TRBV19 CASSGLLAGGKETQYF TGTGCCAGTAGTGGGCTCCTAGCGGGAGGGAAGGAGACCCAGTACTTC
TRBD2 15 NA TRBJ2-7 TRBV10-3 CAISGLAGGPHEQYF TGTGCCATCAGTGGCCTAGCGGGAGGGCCCCACGAGCAGTACTTC
NA 11 NA TRBJ2-1 TRBV2 CASRRPNEQFF TGTGCCAGCAGGCGTCCGAATGAGCAGTTCTTC
TRBD2 16 NA TRBJ2-1 TRBV27 CASSPYKAGVGNEQFF TGTGCCAGCAGTCCCTACAAAGCGGGAGTGGGGAATGAGCAGTTCTTC
NA 13 NA TRBJ2-1 TRBV2 CASSWQAGDEQFF TGTGCCAGCAGTTGGCAGGCAGGGGATGAGCAGTTCTTC
TRBD1 13 once TRBJ1-1 TRBV12-3/TRBV12-4 CASTLRGGPEAFF TGTGCCAGCACCCTCAGAGGGGGCCCTGAAGCTTTCTTT
NA 14 NA TRBJ2-7 TRBV27 CASSTRQLTYEQYF TGTGCCAGCAGTACCCGACAGTTGACCTACGAGCAGTACTTC
TRBD1 14 NA TRBJ1-2 TRBV5-5 CASSVDRDSYGYTF TGTGCCAGCAGCGTAGACAGGGACTCCTATGGCTACACCTTC
NA 16 few TRBJ1-3 TRBV7-9 CASSPTVRNSGNTIYF TGTGCCAGCAGCCCGACAGTCCGGAACTCTGGAAACACCATATATTTT
TRBD1 15 NA TRBJ1-5 TRBV19 CASSQDRVGNQPQHF TGTGCCAGTAGTCAGGACAGGGTAGGGAATCAGCCCCAGCATTTT
TRBD1 15 once TRBJ1-4 TRBV18 CASSKPTGGGEKLFF TGTGCCAGCTCAAAACCTACAGGGGGCGGTGAAAAACTGTTTTTT
TRBD2 14 NA TRBJ2-7 TRBV5-6 CASSPGRRYYEQYF TGTGCCAGCAGCCCCGGGAGGCGGTACTACGAGCAGTACTTC
TRBD1 15 NA TRBJ2-3 TRBV7-2 CASSLGGQGWNTQYF TGTGCCAGCAGCTTAGGAGGACAGGGTTGGAATACGCAGTATTTT
NA 16 NA TRBJ2-1 TRBV7-3 CASSLYALAYYNEQFF TGTGCCAGCAGCTTGTACGCTTTAGCGTACTACAATGAGCAGTTCTTC
TRBD1 14 many TRBJ2-7 TRBV5-5 CASSPGTGSYEQYF TGTGCCAGCAGCCCCGGGACAGGGTCCTACGAGCAGTACTTC
NA 14 NA TRBJ2-2 TRBV11-3 CASSLIGGTGELFF TGTGCCAGCAGCTTAATCGGGGGCACCGGGGAGCTGTTTTTT
NA 17 NA TRBJ2-5 TRBV14 CASSQVRPGTQGETQYF TGTGCCAGCAGCCAAGTCCGCCCCGGGACGCAGGGGGAGACCCAGTACTTC
TRBD2 17 NA TRBJ2-2 TRBV7-2 CASSPELPGEGHRELFF TGTGCCAGCAGTCCCGAACTTCCCGGGGAGGGCCACCGGGAGCTGTTTTTT
TRBD2 13 NA TRBJ2-1 TRBV30 CALKREAHNEQFF TGTGCCTTAAAGCGGGAGGCGCACAATGAGCAGTTCTTC
NA 12 few TRBJ1-3 TRBV9 CASGGSGNTIYF TGTGCCAGCGGGGGGTCCGGAAACACCATATATTTT
TRBD2 17 once TRBJ2-1 TRBV11-2 CASSFDGLAGSYNEQFF TGTGCCAGCAGCTTTGATGGACTAGCGGGCTCCTACAATGAGCAGTTCTTC
NA 15 few TRBJ1-1 TRBV9 CASSVGGSSNTEAFF TGTGCCAGCAGCGTAGGGGGCAGCTCGAACACTGAAGCTTTCTTT
NA 14 NA TRBJ1-1 TRBV7-9 CASRPRQDGAEAFF TGTGCCAGCAGACCCCGACAGGACGGGGCTGAAGCTTTCTTT
TRBD2 16 few TRBJ2-1 TRBV3-1/TRBV3-2 CASSRRTSGSNNEQFF TGTGCCAGCAGCCGGAGGACTAGCGGGAGTAATAATGAGCAGTTCTTC
NA 16 few TRBJ2-1 TRBV7-2 CASSSGWERPNNEQFF TGTGCCAGCAGCTCGGGCTGGGAGCGGCCAAACAATGAGCAGTTCTTC
NA 13 once TRBJ2-1 TRBV5-1 CASSGGFTNEQFF TGCGCCAGCAGCGGGGGGTTCACCAATGAGCAGTTCTTC
TRBD1 13 NA TRBJ1-1 TRBV12-3/TRBV12-4 CASSFPRGTEAFF TGTGCCAGCAGCTTCCCCAGGGGGACTGAAGCTTTCTTT
TRBD1 16 NA TRBJ2-2 TRBV24-1 CATSDLRDRNTGELFF TGTGCCACCAGTGACCTTCGGGACAGGAACACCGGGGAGCTGTTTTTT
TRBD2 15 once TRBJ2-1 TRBV3-1/TRBV3-2 CASSQAGRERNEQFF TGTGCCAGCAGCCAAGCGGGGCGGGAGCGCAATGAGCAGTTCTTC
NA 12 NA TRBJ2-7 TRBV30 CAWSVSSGEQYF TGTGCCTGGAGTGTATCCAGCGGCGAGCAGTACTTC
TRBD1 15 NA TRBJ1-5 TRBV10-3 CAISQTGEGNQPQHF TGTGCCATCAGTCAGACAGGGGAGGGCAATCAGCCCCAGCATTTT
TRBD2 16 NA TRBJ2-5 TRBV19 CASSIVTSGTKETQYF TGTGCCAGTAGTATAGTAACTAGCGGGACCAAAGAGACCCAGTACTTC
NA 15 NA TRBJ2-7 TRBV19 CASSRFRGADHEQYF TGTGCCAGTAGTAGGTTCCGGGGGGCCGACCACGAGCAGTACTTC
NA 15 NA TRBJ1-1 TRBV18 CASSHSRQANTEAFF TGTGCCAGCTCACACAGCCGGCAGGCGAACACTGAAGCTTTCTTT
TRBD1 13 once TRBJ1-2 TRBV28 CASRLGTAYGYTF TGTGCCAGCAGATTAGGGACAGCCTATGGCTACACCTTC
TRBD1 13 many TRBJ1-1 TRBV7-3 CASGTDMNTEAFF TGTGCCAGCGGGACAGACATGAACACTGAAGCTTTCTTT
NA 13 NA TRBJ2-3 TRBV3-1/TRBV3-2 CASSQDRQGSQYF TGTGCCAGCAGCCAAGATCGGCAGGGGTCGCAGTATTTT
NA 16 NA TRBJ2-7 TRBV28 CASSLYPWRDASEQYF TGTGCCAGCAGTTTATATCCCTGGCGGGATGCCAGCGAGCAGTACTTC
NA 15 once TRBJ2-4 TRBV10-1 CARETPGLGLNIQYF TGCGCCCGGGAAACTCCGGGACTCGGTTTAAACATTCAGTACTTC
NA 18 NA TRBJ2-3 TRBV4-1 CASSRSPGLIFSTDTQYF TGCGCCAGCAGCCGAAGTCCGGGACTCATCTTTAGCACAGATACGCAGTATTTT
TRBD2 13 NA TRBJ2-2 TRBV30 CAWTSGSVGELFF TGTGCCTGGACTAGCGGGAGTGTCGGGGAGCTGTTTTTT
TRBD1 16 once TRBJ1-2 TRBV5-8 CASSLEGQGAWYGYTF TGTGCCAGCAGCTTGGAGGGTCAGGGGGCATGGTATGGCTACACCTTC
TRBD2 16 once TRBJ2-2 TRBV18 CASSLYTSGGTGELFF TGTGCCAGCTCACTCTACACTAGCGGGGGCACCGGGGAGCTGTTTTTT
NA 14 NA TRBJ1-5 TRBV15 CATSSDRGSQPQHF TGTGCCACCAGCTCAGACCGGGGAAGTCAGCCCCAGCATTTT
TRBD2 15 NA TRBJ2-5 TRBV7-2 CASSSDSGRRETQYF TGTGCCAGCAGCTCTGATAGCGGGAGAAGAGAGACCCAGTACTTC
TRBD2 18 few TRBJ2-1 TRBV5-3 CARSLQGKSGSSYNEQFF TGTGCCAGAAGCTTGCAGGGGAAGAGCGGGAGCTCCTACAATGAGCAGTTCTTC